Listed below are T cell receptor beta chains from one sample, sequenced in a study of beta chain features in type 1 diabetes. Data came from immunoSEQ multiplex PCR; TCRdb stores just in-frame clones and leaves some out. The repertoire holds tens of thousands of clones, with around 63% as singletons. Sequencing was done on a sample of Tregs from blood. The receptors were gathered from a man aged 30 to 39 with type 1 diabetes. Some clones in this sample may be carry-over from other donors' samples. Both conserved end residues are part of each CDR3. The D gene is left open where the match is weak. Clone size appears in some rows only: once, few, many, or a class for an expanded clone.

abundance,v_gene,j_gene,d_gene,CDR3aa,CDR3nt
once,TRBV7-8,TRBJ2-7,.,CASSLTGNEQYF,TGTGCCAGCAGCTTGACCGGGAACGAGCAGTACTTC
few,TRBV5-1,TRBJ2-1,.,CASSLFRGADEQFF,TGCGCCAGCAGCTTGTTTCGGGGAGCGGATGAGCAGTTCTTC
once,TRBV27,TRBJ1-2,TRBD1,CASSPRQGDIYGYTF,TGTGCCAGCAGCCCTAGACAGGGGGACATCTATGGCTACACCTTC
.,TRBV6-6,TRBJ2-7,.,CASSYRSRDPYEQYF,TGTGCCAGCAGTTACCGGAGCAGGGATCCCTACGAGCAGTACTTC
few,TRBV12-5,TRBJ2-1,.,CASGLSRDEQFF,TGTGCTAGTGGTTTGTCCCGGGATGAGCAGTTCTTC
.,TRBV2,TRBJ2-3,TRBD2,CASSPLLAGRDTQYF,TGTGCCAGCAGTCCATTACTAGCGGGGCGAGATACGCAGTATTTT
.,TRBV7-2,TRBJ1-1,.,CASSLARGSYTEAFF,TGTGCCAGCAGCTTAGCGCGCGGGTCCTACACTGAAGCTTTCTTT
.,TRBV2,TRBJ2-1,TRBD2,CASSEWASGAKYNEQFF,TGTGCCAGCAGTGAATGGGCTAGCGGGGCGAAGTACAATGAGCAGTTCTTC
once,TRBV7-9,TRBJ2-3,.,CASSSLTDTQYF,TGTGCCAGCAGCTCCCTCACAGATACGCAGTATTTT
few,TRBV4-1,TRBJ2-3,TRBD2,CASSHRAGSTDTQYF,TGCGCCAGCAGCCACCGAGCGGGGAGCACAGATACGCAGTATTTT
few,TRBV28,TRBJ2-7,TRBD1,CASRVDRGYEQYF,TGTGCCAGCAGGGTCGACAGGGGGTACGAGCAGTACTTC
.,TRBV2,TRBJ1-5,.,CASSESGGGQPQHF,TGTGCCAGCAGTGAATCGGGGGGCGGACAGCCCCAGCATTTT
.,TRBV7-2,TRBJ2-7,.,CASSPSGVLWEQYF,TGTGCCAGCAGCCCCTCAGGGGTACTTTGGGAGCAGTACTTC
.,TRBV10-3,TRBJ2-5,TRBD2,CAIQRGQQETQYF,TGTGCCATACAGCGGGGCCAACAAGAGACCCAGTACTTC
.,TRBV6-6,TRBJ1-2,TRBD1,CASSYSIQGAWGYTF,TGTGCCAGCAGTTACTCGATCCAGGGGGCGTGGGGCTACACCTTC
.,TRBV18,TRBJ1-4,.,CASSPGPDEKLFF,TGTGCCAGCTCACCGGGCCCCGATGAAAAACTGTTTTTT
.,TRBV11-1,TRBJ1-1,TRBD1,CASIDRGRPGTEAFF,TGTGCCAGCATAGACAGGGGCCGCCCGGGGACTGAAGCTTTCTTT
.,TRBV29-1,TRBJ2-1,.,CSVDRGVYNEQFF,TGCAGCGTTGACAGGGGGGTCTACAATGAGCAGTTCTTC
.,TRBV18,TRBJ2-3,.,CASSPAETTDTQYF,TGTGCCAGCTCACCTGCGGAGACGACAGATACGCAGTATTTT
.,TRBV5-1,TRBJ2-3,TRBD1,CASSGYRGPADTQYF,TGCGCCAGCAGCGGCTACAGGGGGCCCGCAGATACGCAGTATTTT
.,TRBV7-9,TRBJ2-1,.,CASSLWMRGPLYNEQFF,TGTGCCAGCAGCTTATGGATGCGGGGGCCTCTCTACAATGAGCAGTTCTTC
.,TRBV19,TRBJ2-5,TRBD1,CASRGGLTQYF,TGTGCCAGTAGAGGGGGCCTCACCCAGTACTTC
.,TRBV7-6,TRBJ2-5,.,CASSSQGGTQYF,TGTGCCAGCAGCTCGCAGGGAGGGACCCAGTACTTC